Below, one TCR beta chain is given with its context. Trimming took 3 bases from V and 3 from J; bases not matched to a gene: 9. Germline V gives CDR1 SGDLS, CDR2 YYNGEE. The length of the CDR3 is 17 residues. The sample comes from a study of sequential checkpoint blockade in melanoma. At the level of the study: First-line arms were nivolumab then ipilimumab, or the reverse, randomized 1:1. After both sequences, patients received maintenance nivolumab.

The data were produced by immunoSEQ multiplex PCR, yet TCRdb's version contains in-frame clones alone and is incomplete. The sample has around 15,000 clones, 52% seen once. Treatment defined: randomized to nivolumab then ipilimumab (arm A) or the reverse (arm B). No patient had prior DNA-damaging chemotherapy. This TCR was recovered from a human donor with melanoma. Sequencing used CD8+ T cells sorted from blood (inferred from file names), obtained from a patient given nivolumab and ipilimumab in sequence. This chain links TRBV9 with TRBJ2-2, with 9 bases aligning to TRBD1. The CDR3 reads CASSAGWTGDYTGELFF. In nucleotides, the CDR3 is TGTGCCAGCAGCGCAGGATGGACAGGGGACTACACCGGGGAGCTGTTTTTT. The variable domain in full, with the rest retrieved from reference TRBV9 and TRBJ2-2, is DSGVTQTPKHLITATGQRVTLRCSPRSGDLSVYWYQQSLDQGLQFLIQYYNGEERAKGNILERFSAQQFPDLHSELNLSSLELGDSALYFCASSAGWTGDYTGELFFGEGSRLTVL.